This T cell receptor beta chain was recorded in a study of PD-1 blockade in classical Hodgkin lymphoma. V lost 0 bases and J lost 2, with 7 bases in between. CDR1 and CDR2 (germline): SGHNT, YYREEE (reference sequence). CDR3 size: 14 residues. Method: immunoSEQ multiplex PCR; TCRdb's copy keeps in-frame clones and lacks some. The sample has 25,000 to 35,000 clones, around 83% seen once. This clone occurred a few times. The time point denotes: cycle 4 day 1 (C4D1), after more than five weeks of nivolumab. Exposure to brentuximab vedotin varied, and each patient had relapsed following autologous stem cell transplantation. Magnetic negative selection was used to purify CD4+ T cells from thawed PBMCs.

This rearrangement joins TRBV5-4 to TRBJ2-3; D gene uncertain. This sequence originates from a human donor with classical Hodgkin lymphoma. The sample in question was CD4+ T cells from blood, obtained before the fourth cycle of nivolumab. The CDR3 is CASSLETVTDTQYF. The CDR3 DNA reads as TGTGCCAGCAGCTTGGAGACTGTCACAGATACGCAGTATTTT.